A single sample gave rise to the 8 T cell receptor beta chains below, sequenced in a study of CD8 T cells in ankylosing spondylitis. Each CDR3 protein gets one entry after TCRdb re-called the 5' RACE reads with MiXCR. The sample lists about 250,000 distinct CDR3 sequences; about a sixth were seen once. Sequenced input: blood, either unsorted or a sorted T cell fraction (not recorded which). Receptor source: a male donor with ankylosing spondylitis or in good health (not recorded which).

The chain carries TRBV29-1 and TRBJ2-1; tentative D call: TRBD2 (6 bases). The CDR3 extends over 15 amino acids. V lost 6 bases to trimming and J lost 3 bases, with 18 bases between them. CDR1 and CDR2 (germline): SQVTM, ANQGSEA. The CDR3 DNA reads as TGCAGCGTGGGGGTGGGGGGTCCCCTCTACAATGAGCAGTTCTTC. Translated, it gives CSVGVGGPLYNEQFF.

This clonotype was counted between two and nine times. V and J are TRBV6-6 and TRBJ1-6, with no clear D. V dropped 4 bases and J dropped 7 bases, with 8 bases sitting between them. There are 13 residues in the CDR3. The V gene's germline CDR1 is MNHNY and CDR2 SVGAGI (reference sequence). The DNA of the CDR3 is TGTGCCAGCAGTTTGACAATCAATTCACCCCTCCACTTT. Translated: CASSLTINSPLHF.

This chain uses TRBV7-2 with TRBJ2-2; D possibly corresponds to TRBD2 (6 bases). Germline lookup yields CDR1 SGHTA and CDR2 FQGNSA. V was cut by 7 bases and J by 4 bases, with 19 bases left in between. CDR3 length equals 16 residues. CDR3 nucleotides: TGTGCCAGCACCTCTTGGGGGACTCCCGCCACCGGGGAGCTGTTTTTT. Its protein product is CASTSWGTPATGELFF. The full variable domain, with the rest looked up from reference TRBV7-2 and TRBJ2-2, is GAGVSQSPSNKVTEKGKDVELRCDPISGHTALYWYRQSLGQGLEFLIYFQGNSAPDKSGLPSDRFSAERTGGSVSTLTIQRTQQEDSAVYLCASTSWGTPATGELFFGEGSRLTVL.

The rearrangement joins TRBV9 to TRBJ2-1, with 10 bases that match TRBD2. The junction had 8 bases not matched to a gene; V was cut back by 3 bases and J by 2 bases. The CDR3 runs to 17 residues. The germline CDR1 and CDR2 sequences are SGDLS and YYNGEE. CDR3 nucleotide sequence: TGTGCCAGCAGCGCCCCTAGCGGGAGTATAGCCTACAATGAGCAGTTCTTC. This codes for CASSAPSGSIAYNEQFF.

At least ten counts were recorded for this clonotype. The rearrangement uses TRBV29-1 and TRBJ2-3; no firm D call. Trimming removed 8 bases from V and 2 bases from J, with 5 bases in between. This CDR3 spans 10 amino acids. The germline gives CDR1 SQVTM, CDR2 ANQGSEA. The CDR3 DNA reads as TGCAGCACAAACACAGATACGCAGTATTTT. Amino acids: CSTNTDTQYF.

This chain's CDR3 is CASSWGSEAFF. CDR3 nucleotide sequence: TGCGCCAGCAGTTGGGGCTCTGAAGCTTTCTTT. The rearrangement uses TRBV5-1 and TRBJ1-1, with D possibly matching TRBD1 (5 bases). CDR1 SGHRS and CDR2 YFSETQ come from the germline V gene. V was clipped by 5 bases and J by 6 bases, with 8 bases between them. There are 11 residues in the CDR3.

A few counts support this clonotype. The V gene is TRBV30, the J gene TRBJ1-1; 7 bases align to TRBD1. CDR3 size: 12 residues. Germline CDR1 is GTSNPN and CDR2 is SVGIG (reference sequence). The junction had 6 bases not matched to a gene; V was cut back by 5 bases and J by 6 bases. The CDR3 region has the DNA TGTGCCTGGGGGACAGCGGCGCCTGAAGCTTTCTTT. As protein: CAWGTAAPEAFF.

V and J are TRBV2 and TRBJ2-7, with D uncertain. Trimming cost V 1 base and J 5 bases, with 3 bases left between them. The CDR3 contains 11 residues. The germline V gene has CDR1 SNHLY and CDR2 FYNNEI. The chain's CDR3 is CASSEEDEQYF. CDR3 nucleotide sequence: TGTGCCAGCAGTGAAGAGGACGAGCAGTACTTC.